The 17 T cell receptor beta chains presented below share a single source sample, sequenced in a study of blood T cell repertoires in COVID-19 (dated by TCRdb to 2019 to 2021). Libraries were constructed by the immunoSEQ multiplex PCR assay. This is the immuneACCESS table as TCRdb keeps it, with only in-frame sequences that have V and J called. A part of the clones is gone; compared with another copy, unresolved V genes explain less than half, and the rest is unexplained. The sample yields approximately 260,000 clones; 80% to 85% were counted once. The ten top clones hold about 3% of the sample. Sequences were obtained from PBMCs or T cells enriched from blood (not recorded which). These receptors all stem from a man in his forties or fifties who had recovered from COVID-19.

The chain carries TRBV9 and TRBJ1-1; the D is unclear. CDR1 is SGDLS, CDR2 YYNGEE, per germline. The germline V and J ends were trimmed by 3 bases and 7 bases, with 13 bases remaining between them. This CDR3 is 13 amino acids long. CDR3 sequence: CASSGAGWDEAFF. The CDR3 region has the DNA TGTGCCAGCAGCGGGGCGGGTTGGGATGAAGCTTTCTTT.

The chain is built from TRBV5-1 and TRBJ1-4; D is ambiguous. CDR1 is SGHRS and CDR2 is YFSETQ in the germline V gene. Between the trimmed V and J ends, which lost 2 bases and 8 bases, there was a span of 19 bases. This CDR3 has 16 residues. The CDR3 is CASSLLSSEVREKLFF. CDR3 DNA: TGCGCCAGCAGCTTACTCTCGAGCGAGGTTCGGGAAAAACTGTTTTTT. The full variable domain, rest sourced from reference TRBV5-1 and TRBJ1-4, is KAGVTQTPRYLIKTRGQQVTLSCSPISGHRSVSWYQQTPGQGLQFLFEYFSETQRNKGNFPGRFSGRQFSNSRSEMNVSTLELGDSALYLCASSLLSSEVREKLFFGSGTQLSVL.

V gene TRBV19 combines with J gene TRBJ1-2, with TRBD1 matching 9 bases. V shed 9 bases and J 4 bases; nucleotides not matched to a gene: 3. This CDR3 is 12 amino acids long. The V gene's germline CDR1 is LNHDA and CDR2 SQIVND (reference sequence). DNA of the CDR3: TGTGCCAGAATACAGGGGGCCTATGGCTACACCTTC. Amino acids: CARIQGAYGYTF.

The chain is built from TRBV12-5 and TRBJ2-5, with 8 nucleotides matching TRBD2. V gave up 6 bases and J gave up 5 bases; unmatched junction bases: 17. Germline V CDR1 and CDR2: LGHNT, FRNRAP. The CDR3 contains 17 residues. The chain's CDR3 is CASGLGITSGSAETQYF. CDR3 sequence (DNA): TGTGCTAGTGGCCTAGGGATTACTAGCGGCTCGGCGGAGACCCAGTACTTC.

The CDR3 bases are TGTGCCAGCAGCCCCCCGAGGCCCAACTATGGCTACACCTTC. Amino acid sequence: CASSPPRPNYGYTF. The V and J genes are TRBV7-2 and TRBJ1-2; D call uncertain. Looked up from germline, CDR1 is SGHTA and CDR2 is FQGNSA. There are 14 residues in the CDR3. V lost 5 bases and J 2 bases, leaving 12 bases between the germline ends.

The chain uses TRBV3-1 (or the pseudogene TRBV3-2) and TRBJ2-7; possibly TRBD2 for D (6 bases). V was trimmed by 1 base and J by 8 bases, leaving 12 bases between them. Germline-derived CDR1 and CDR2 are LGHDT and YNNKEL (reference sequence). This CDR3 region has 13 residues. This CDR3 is CASSQVGGKKQYF. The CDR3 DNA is TGTGCCAGCAGCCAAGTGGGGGGAAAGAAGCAGTACTTC.

In DNA, the CDR3 is TGCGCCAGCAGCTACCCGCCCGGAGGACTAGCATCGGAGACCCAGTACTTC. Protein sequence: CASSYPPGGLASETQYF. The V and J genes are TRBV5-1 and TRBJ2-5, with 8 bases lining up with TRBD2. Germline V gene data show CDR1 as SGHRS and CDR2 as YFSETQ. The trim removed 3 bases at V and 5 bases at J, leaving 15 bases unmatched. The CDR3 loop spans 17 amino acids.

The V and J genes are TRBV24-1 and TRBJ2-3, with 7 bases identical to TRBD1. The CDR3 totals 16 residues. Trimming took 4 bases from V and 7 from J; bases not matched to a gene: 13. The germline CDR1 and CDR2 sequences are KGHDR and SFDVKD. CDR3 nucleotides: TGTGCCACCAGTGACGCTTCTGGGACAGTACAATATACGCAGTATTTT. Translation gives CATSDASGTVQYTQYF.

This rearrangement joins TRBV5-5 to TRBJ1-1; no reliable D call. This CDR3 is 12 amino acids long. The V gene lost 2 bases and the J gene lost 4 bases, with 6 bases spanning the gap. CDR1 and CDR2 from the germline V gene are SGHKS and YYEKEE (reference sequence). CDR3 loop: CASSFRGTEAFF. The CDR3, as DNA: TGTGCCAGCAGCTTTCGAGGCACTGAAGCTTTCTTT.

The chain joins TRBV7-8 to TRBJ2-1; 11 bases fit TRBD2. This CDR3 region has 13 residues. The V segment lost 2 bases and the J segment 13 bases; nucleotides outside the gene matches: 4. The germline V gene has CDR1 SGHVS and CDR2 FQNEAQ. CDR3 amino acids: CASSLLAGGSQFF. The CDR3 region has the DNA TGTGCCAGCAGCTTATTAGCGGGGGGGTCTCAGTTCTTC.

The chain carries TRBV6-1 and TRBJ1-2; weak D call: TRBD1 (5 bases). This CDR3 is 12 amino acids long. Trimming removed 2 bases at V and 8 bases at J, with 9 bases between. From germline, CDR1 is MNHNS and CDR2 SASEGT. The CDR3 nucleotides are TGTGCCAGCAGTGAACAGGGTCTAGGCTACACCTTC. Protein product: CASSEQGLGYTF.

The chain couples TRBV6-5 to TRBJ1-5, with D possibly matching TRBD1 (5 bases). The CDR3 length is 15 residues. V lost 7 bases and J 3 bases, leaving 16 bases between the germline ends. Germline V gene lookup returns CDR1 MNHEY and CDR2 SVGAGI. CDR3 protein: CASNPRGVDNQPQHF. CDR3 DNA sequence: TGTGCCAGCAACCCCCGGGGGGTCGACAATCAGCCCCAGCATTTT.

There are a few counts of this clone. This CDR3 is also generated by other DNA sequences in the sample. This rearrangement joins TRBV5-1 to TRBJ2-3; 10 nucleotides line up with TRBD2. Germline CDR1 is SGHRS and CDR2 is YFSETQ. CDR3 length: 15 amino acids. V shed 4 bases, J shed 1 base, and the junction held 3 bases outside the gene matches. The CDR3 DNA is TGCGCCAGCAGCCCGGGGACTAGCGGCACAGATACGCAGTATTTT. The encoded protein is CASSPGTSGTDTQYF. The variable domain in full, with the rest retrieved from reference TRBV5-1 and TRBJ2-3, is KAGVTQTPRYLIKTRGQQVTLSCSPISGHRSVSWYQQTPGQGLQFLFEYFSETQRNKGNFPGRFSGRQFSNSRSEMNVSTLELGDSALYLCASSPGTSGTDTQYFGPGTRLTVL.

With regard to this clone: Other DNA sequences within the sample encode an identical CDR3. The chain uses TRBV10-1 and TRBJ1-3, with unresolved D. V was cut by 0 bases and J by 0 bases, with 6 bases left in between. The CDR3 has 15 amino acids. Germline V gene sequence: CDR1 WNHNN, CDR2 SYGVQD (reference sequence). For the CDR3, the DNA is TGCGCCAGCAGTGAGTCGCGGAGCTCTGGAAACACCATATATTTT. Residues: CASSESRSSGNTIYF.

DNA of the CDR3: TGCGCCAGCAGCCAAGTGGGGCTTCCCAGGGATACGCAGTATTTT. It codes for CASSQVGLPRDTQYF. This chain uses TRBV4-1 with TRBJ2-3; TRBD1 is a possible D gene (5 bases). Trimming shortened V by 1 base and J by 6 bases, and 14 bases separated the two germline ends. CDR1 is MGHRA, CDR2 YSYEKL, per germline. This CDR3 is 15 amino acids long.

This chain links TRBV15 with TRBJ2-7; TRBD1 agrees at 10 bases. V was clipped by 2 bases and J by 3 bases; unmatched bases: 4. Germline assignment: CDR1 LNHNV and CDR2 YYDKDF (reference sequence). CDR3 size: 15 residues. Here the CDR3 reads CATSRPGQGFYEQYF. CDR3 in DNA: TGTGCCACCAGCAGACCGGGACAGGGGTTCTACGAGCAGTACTTC.

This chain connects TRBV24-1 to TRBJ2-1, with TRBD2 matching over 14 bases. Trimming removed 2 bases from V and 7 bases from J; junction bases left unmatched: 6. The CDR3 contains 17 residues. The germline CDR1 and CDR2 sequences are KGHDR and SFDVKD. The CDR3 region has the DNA TGTGCCACCAGTGATTCGGGACTAGCGGGAGTGCTTAATGAGCAGTTCTTC. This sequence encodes CATSDSGLAGVLNEQFF.